This paragraph covers one T cell receptor (beta chain) sequence. The data were obtained in a study of CXCR3-negative and CXCR3-positive naive CD8 T cells. Through 5' RACE with UMI labels, the TRB cDNA libraries were prepared. TCRdb re-called the 5' RACE reads and catalogs CDR3 proteins one per entry, DNA excluded. Recorded for this sample: some 130,000 distinct CDR3 sequences. CDR3 length: 13 residues. Germline-derived CDR1 and CDR2 are MDHEN and SYDVKM. Sorting was done in triplicate for each CD8+ T cell subset (around 300,000 cells each). Sequencing was performed on naive CXCR3- CD8+ T cells from blood. Subset noted: CD45RO-CCR7+CD27+CD95- naive CD8+ T cells lacking CXCR3 (TNR3-). The TCR comes from a human donor in good health. Some clones in this sample may be carry-over from other donors' samples. The chain has TRBV28 and TRBJ2-5; there is no DNA to check the TCRdb D call of TRBD1. CDR3 sequence reads: CASSLGQGGAQYF.